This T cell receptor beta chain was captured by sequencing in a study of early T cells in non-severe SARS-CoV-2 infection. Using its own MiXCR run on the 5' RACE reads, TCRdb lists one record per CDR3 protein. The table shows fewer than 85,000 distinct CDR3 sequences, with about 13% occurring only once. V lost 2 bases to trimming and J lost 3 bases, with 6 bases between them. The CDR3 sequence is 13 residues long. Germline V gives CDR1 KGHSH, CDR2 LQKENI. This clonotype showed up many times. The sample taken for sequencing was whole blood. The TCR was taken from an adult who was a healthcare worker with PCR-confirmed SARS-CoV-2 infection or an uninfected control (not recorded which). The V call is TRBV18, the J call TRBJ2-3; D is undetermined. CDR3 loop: CASSPAQTDTQYF. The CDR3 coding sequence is TGTGCCAGCTCACCAGCCCAAACAGATACGCAGTATTTT.